Shown below are 30 T cell receptor beta chains from a single sample sequenced in a study of tumor-infiltrating lymphocytes in primary liver carcinoma. The study extracted blood RNA from unsorted whole blood and also extracted germline DNA. TCR beta cDNA came from about 450 ng total RNA, primed with a constant-region primer. The TCR beta library was amplified through three nested multiplex PCR rounds in a modified ARM-PCR procedure. Each of the first two PCR rounds ran roughly 9 cycles with TRBV1-TRBV30 forward and C-beta reverse primers. One entry per CDR3 protein results from TCRdb running MiXCR on the multiplex PCR reads. The sample consists of about 300,000 distinct CDR3 sequences, approximately 60% of them appearing once. The sequencing sample was made of peripheral blood. The origin of the receptors is a man aged 35-49 years with primary liver carcinoma and hepatitis B virus infection.

This clonotype was observed a few times. The V gene is TRBV6-2 or TRBV6-3, the J gene TRBJ1-2; D is undetermined. Per the germline V gene, CDR1 is MNHEY and CDR2 is SVGEGT. Trimming took off 4 bases at V and 8 bases at J, with 8 bases between the two ends. This CDR3 contains 11 residues. The CDR3 DNA is TGTGCCAGCAGTTCGACACGAGGCTACACCTTC. Translation gives CASSSTRGYTF.

The chain recombines TRBV20-1 with TRBJ2-7, with 12 positions matching TRBD2. Germline V gene sequence: CDR1 DFQATT, CDR2 SNEGSKA (reference sequence). The CDR3 runs to 14 residues. After removal of 4 bases from V and 6 bases from J, the junction contained 7 bases not matched to a gene. The CDR3 sequence is CSATPSGRATEQYF. The DNA of the CDR3 is TGCAGTGCTACCCCTAGCGGGAGGGCCACCGAGCAGTACTTC.

Concerning this clonotype itself: This may stem from a read error, because a much larger clone lies one nucleotide away. V is TRBV29-1 and J is TRBJ1-1, with 8 nucleotides matching TRBD1. The V gene's germline CDR1 is SQVTM and CDR2 ANQGSEA. The CDR3 is 11 residues long. The CDR3, as DNA: TGCAGAGCCAGGGGGCCCACTGAAGCTTTCTTT. The encoded protein is CRARGPTEAFF.

Comments on this clonotype: A read error may explain this, as a much larger clone is one base away. The V gene is TRBV29-1, the J gene TRBJ1-2; 8 bases fit TRBD1. Germline trimming cut 7 bases from V and 8 bases from J; bases unmatched to any gene: 15. This CDR3 region has 14 residues. CDR1 SQVTM and CDR2 ANQGSEA come from the germline V gene. The CDR3 region is CSAGGQGAACGYTF. In DNA, the CDR3 is TGCAGCGCCGGGGGTCAGGGGGCGGCTTGCGGCTACACCTTC.

About this clonotype itself: The junction shows a germline mismatch at one end, possibly a read error. This sequence joins TRBV28 and TRBJ1-2; D gene uncertain. CDR3 size: 12 residues. Per the germline V gene, CDR1 is MDHEN and CDR2 is SYDVKM. CDR3 DNA: TGTGCCAGCAGTTTATTCCCCGATGGTTACACCTTC. Its protein product is CASSLFPDGYTF.

As regards this clonotype: One end of the junction varies from germline; a read error may be responsible. The rearrangement links TRBV20-1 to TRBJ1-2; tentatively, D is TRBD1 (5 bases). Germline V gene sequence: CDR1 DFQATT, CDR2 SNEGSKA (reference sequence). This CDR3 region has 15 residues. The CDR3 loop is CCASIREGAAYGYTF. The CDR3 nucleotides are TGCTGTGCTAGTATCCGCGAAGGGGCAGCCTATGGCTACACCTTC.

A word on this clonotype: This CDR3 fails to terminate in the conserved phenylalanine or tryptophan, so it likely reflects a read error. This chain uses TRBV11-1 with TRBJ1-1; a possible D gene is TRBD1 (6 bases). The V gene lost 3 bases and the J gene lost 4 bases, with 12 bases spanning the gap. The CDR3 runs 14 residues. The germline gives CDR1 SGHAT, CDR2 FQDESV (reference sequence). This CDR3 is CASSFVGAITEAFY. DNA for the CDR3: TGTGCCAGCAGCTTTGTGGGGGCAATCACTGAAGCTTTCTAT.

The V gene is TRBV30, the J gene TRBJ2-1; D is possibly TRBD2 (5 bases). The germline V gene has CDR1 GTSNPN and CDR2 SVGIG (reference sequence). Trimming took 2 bases from V and 5 from J, leaving 16 bases between them. The CDR3 spans 15 residues. The CDR3 coding sequence is TGTGCCTGGAGTAACCTAAGGACTCTCAACAATGAGCAGTTCTTC. It encodes CAWSNLRTLNNEQFF.

Turning to this clonotype: A much larger clone differs from this one at a single base, so this may be a read error. The chain is built from TRBV12-3 or TRBV12-4 and TRBJ1-2; D is ambiguous. Trimming took 10 bases from V and 4 from J, leaving 13 bases between them. The CDR3 totals 12 residues. CDR3: CAITQNSYGYTF. The CDR3 nucleotides read TGTGCCATCACTCAAAACTCCTATGGCTACACCTTC.

The chain has TRBV2 and TRBJ1-2, with D perhaps matching TRBD1 (5 bases). CDR1 SNHLY and CDR2 FYNNEI come from the germline V gene. The CDR3 runs 12 residues. The ends were cut back, 10 bases at V and 2 bases at J, with 11 bases in the middle. CDR3 amino acids: CATQAGNYGYTF. CDR3 DNA sequence: TGTGCCACACAGGCGGGGAACTATGGCTACACCTTC.

The chain employs TRBV5-1 and TRBJ2-4, with 12 bases fitting TRBD1. Germline V gene lookup returns CDR1 SGHRS and CDR2 YFSETQ. The CDR3 has 16 residues. Trimming took 3 bases from V and 6 from J; bases not matched to a gene: 7. In DNA, the CDR3 is TGCGCCAGCAGCTCGGGACAGGGGGCGCAGAGAAACATTCAGTACTTC. Its translation: CASSSGQGAQRNIQYF.

V gene TRBV24-1 combines with J gene TRBJ2-1, with 10 bases aligning to TRBD2. CDR3 size: 12 residues. The ends lost 4 bases at V and 12 bases at J; junction bases unmatched: 2. Germline V gene sequence: CDR1 KGHDR, CDR2 SFDVKD. In DNA form, the CDR3 reads TGTGCCACCAGTGAATTAGCGGGAGGGCAGTTCTTC. It encodes CATSELAGGQFF.

A remark on this clonotype: A much larger clone is a single base away; this may be a read error. The chain employs TRBV14 and TRBJ2-1, with unresolved D. CDR1 is SGHDN and CDR2 is FVKESK in the germline V gene. The CDR3 loop spans 15 amino acids. The CDR3 reads CACSPVSGPYNEQFF. In DNA form, the CDR3 reads TGTGCCTGCAGCCCCGTTTCTGGCCCATACAATGAGCAGTTCTTC.

This clonotype was recorded at least ten times. The chain links TRBV12-3 or TRBV12-4 to TRBJ2-1; TRBD2 agrees at 9 bases. The junction had 9 bases not matched to a gene; V was cut back by 6 bases and J by 6 bases. The CDR3 length is 15 residues. CDR3 residues: CASSPRLAASNEQFF. The CDR3 DNA sequence: TGTGCCAGCAGCCCGAGACTAGCGGCGAGCAATGAGCAGTTCTTC.

This clonotype appeared many times. The chain links TRBV29-1 to TRBJ2-2, with a weak D call TRBD1 (5 bases). The CDR3 is 12 residues long. V gave up 5 bases and J gave up 8 bases, with 12 bases separating them. Germline V gene lookup returns CDR1 SQVTM and CDR2 ANQGSEA. The CDR3 DNA reads TGCAGCGTTCGACAGTGGGCAGGGGAGCTGTTTTTT. Translation: CSVRQWAGELFF.

V usage is TRBV14 and J usage is TRBJ1-3, with TRBD1 matching 7 bases. The V and J ends lost 7 bases and 2 bases, in that order; junction bases with no gene match: 8. From germline, CDR1 is SGHDN and CDR2 FVKESK. This CDR3 contains 15 residues. CDR3 loop: CASNIRQGPGNTIYF. The CDR3 DNA reads TGTGCCAGCAACATACGACAGGGCCCTGGAAACACCATATATTTT.

Worth noting for this clonotype: A read error may explain this, as a much larger clone is one base away. This chain connects TRBV6-5 to TRBJ2-4, with unresolved D. Germline loops: CDR1 MNHEY, CDR2 SVGAGI. Trimming removed 2 bases from V and 9 bases from J, with 14 bases in between. The CDR3 has 14 residues. The CDR3 sequence: CASSYPVRSSIQYF. CDR3 sequence (DNA): TGTGCCAGCAGTTACCCGGTTCGCTCCAGCATTCAGTACTTC.

This clonotype has a handful of counts. A much larger clone lies one base from this, so it may be a read error. The gene calls are TRBV12-3 or TRBV12-4 and TRBJ2-1, with D perhaps assigned TRBD1 or TRBD2 (5 bases each). The ends were cut back, 5 bases at V and 2 bases at J, with 13 bases in the middle. The CDR3 spans 15 residues. The CDR3 loop is CASSPRGSTYNEQFF. Here the CDR3 DNA reads TGTGCCAGCAGTCCACGGGGCTCCACCTACAATGAGCAGTTCTTC.

This rearrangement joins TRBV5-4 to TRBJ2-7, with TRBD2 matching over 7 bases. This CDR3 comprises 15 residues. Germline-derived CDR1 and CDR2 are SGHNT and YYREEE (reference sequence). V lost 4 bases and J lost 9; bases outside the gene matches: 16. The CDR3 region has the DNA TGTGCCAGCAGCACGGTAATAGCGGGTCCTAACGTGCAGTACTTC. Protein sequence: CASSTVIAGPNVQYF.

The gene calls are TRBV20-1 and TRBJ2-5; tentatively, D is TRBD2 (5 bases). CDR1 and CDR2 from the germline V gene are DFQATT and SNEGSKA (reference sequence). CDR3 length equals 13 residues. V lost 7 bases to trimming and J lost 7 bases, with 19 bases between them. Here the CDR3 DNA reads TGCAGTGTCAACGACTACCGCGGAGGGACCCAGTACTTC. Its translation is CSVNDYRGGTQYF.

A note on this clonotype: Sequence at one end of the junction differs from germline and may be a read error. The genes are TRBV11-2 and TRBJ2-7; TRBD2 matches 13 bases. Germline V gene data show CDR1 as SGHAT and CDR2 as FQNNGV. The CDR3 has 16 amino acids. This chain's CDR3 is CASTPIWTSGSNEQYF. The CDR3 DNA reads TGTGCAAGCACCCCAATCTGGACTAGCGGGAGTAACGAGCAGTACTTC.

The rearrangement uses TRBV29-1 and TRBJ2-1; 8 bases align to TRBD1. The germline V gene has CDR1 SQVTM and CDR2 ANQGSEA. The CDR3 is 14 amino acids. Trimming at V came to 1 base and at J to 15 bases, leaving 14 bases not matched to a gene. Here the CDR3 reads CSVEVMQGASDLFF. The CDR3 bases are TGCAGCGTTGAAGTGATGCAGGGGGCGAGTGACCTGTTCTTC.

This clonotype has a single count. A read error may produce the germline difference seen at one junction end. The rearrangement links TRBV11-1 to TRBJ2-5, with TRBD2 matching over 13 bases. This CDR3 is built from 17 residues. Germline CDR1 and CDR2: SGHAT and FQDESV (reference sequence). CDR3 sequence: CASSIQPGLAGQETLYF. The CDR3, as DNA: TGTGCCAGCAGCATTCAACCGGGACTAGCGGGACAAGAGACCCTGTACTTC.

About this clonotype: A much larger clone differs by one base, so this may be a read error. The chain links TRBV4-1 to TRBJ2-3; possibly TRBD1 or TRBD2 for D (6 bases each). Germline CDR1 reads MGHRA; CDR2 reads YSYEKL. This CDR3 region has 19 residues. V shed 1 base and J shed 7 bases, with 27 bases lying between them. The CDR3 here is CASSQVRAGMPVGTNTQYF. CDR3 in DNA: TGCGCCAGCAGCCAAGTCCGCGCGGGAATGCCTGTCGGGACAAATACGCAGTATTTT.

This clonotype has only one observation. This may stem from a read error, because a much larger clone lies one nucleotide away. Here the CDR3 omits its conserved ending phenylalanine or tryptophan, so a read error is the likely source. This chain links TRBV6-2 or TRBV6-3 with TRBJ2-1; D might be TRBD2 (6 bases). The CDR3 covers 16 residues. CDR1 MNHEY and CDR2 SVGEGT come from the germline V gene. The V and J ends lost 6 bases and 0 bases respectively, with 15 bases between them. The CDR3 loop reads CASRIGGISSYNEQFL. The CDR3 coding sequence is TGTGCCAGCAGGATCGGGGGAATAAGCTCCTACAATGAGCAGTTCCTC.

In this sample, this clonotype turned up many times. This rearrangement joins TRBV6-5 to TRBJ2-7; TRBD1 matches 7 bases. CDR1 is MNHEY, CDR2 SVGAGI, per germline. This CDR3 has 15 residues. After removal of 0 bases from V and 7 bases from J, the junction contained 9 bases not matched to a gene. This CDR3 reads CASSYSRDRVLEQYF. In DNA form, the CDR3 reads TGTGCCAGCAGTTACTCGAGAGACAGGGTATTGGAGCAGTACTTC.

Note on this clonotype: It may be a read error: a sequence one base away is much more abundant. This chain joins TRBV4-1 and TRBJ2-2; D not certain. Germline CDR1 is MGHRA and CDR2 is YSYEKL. V lost 3 bases, J lost 9 bases, and 17 bases lay in between. This CDR3 has 15 residues. In DNA, the CDR3 is TGCGCCAGCAGCCAGCCCGACCGGGCTACCAGGGAGCTGTTTTTT. Residues: CASSQPDRATRELFF.

With regard to this clonotype: A much bigger clone sits one base away, suggesting this may be a read error. The chain joins TRBV12-3 or TRBV12-4 to TRBJ1-1; D gene ambiguous. The CDR3 length is 14 residues. CDR3 bases: TGTGCCAGCAGACCTGGGAATGCAAACACTGGAGCTTTCTTT. Translation gives CASRPGNANTGAFF.

There are a few counts of this clonotype. The chain has TRBV6-4 and TRBJ1-5; no clear D. This CDR3 contains 18 residues. Germline V gene sequence: CDR1 MRHNA, CDR2 SNTAGT. Trimming cost V 11 bases and J 0 bases, with 26 bases left between them. CDR3 sequence: CAHSTEMETPYSNQPQHF. The CDR3, as DNA: TGTGCCCACAGCACAGAGATGGAGACACCGTATAGCAATCAGCCCCAGCATTTT.

Comment on this clonotype: A read error is possible here, since a much larger clone lies one base away. The J gene is TRBJ2-1, the V gene TRBV4-1; unclear D gene. This CDR3 contains 15 residues. The germline CDR1 and CDR2 sequences are MGHRA and YSYEKL. Trimming cost V 1 base and J 10 bases, with 17 bases left between them. CDR3 sequence (DNA): TGCGCCAGCAGCCAAGTCTCTAACTCCCGTGAGGAGCAGTTCTTC. Translated: CASSQVSNSREEQFF.